The source of this T cell receptor beta chain is a study of radiotherapy plus CTLA-4 blockade in lung cancer. Study-wide findings and caveats: Among reported predictors of response, early blood T cell clone dynamics with interferon-beta performed best.

Some clones are missing from TCRdb's copy, which holds only in-frame ones; the method was immunoSEQ multiplex PCR. The data contain roughly 130,000 clones, 75% to 90% of them singletons. The count of this clone is one. Its specificity is not known. This CDR3 region has 15 residues. Germline values: CDR1 SEHNR, CDR2 FQNEAQ (reference sequence). With V trimmed by 4 bases and J by 8 bases, 8 bases remained unmatched. This clonotype was sampled from a human donor with non-small cell lung cancer that progressed on radiotherapy plus ipilimumab. V is TRBV7-9 and J is TRBJ1-2; 12 bases map to TRBD1. The source material was peripheral blood, sampled from a patient treated with radiotherapy plus ipilimumab. The CDR3 reads CASSSVGTGGEGYTF. The CDR3 DNA reads as TGTGCCAGCAGCTCCGTAGGGACAGGGGGCGAAGGCTACACCTTC.